The text below deals with one TCR beta chain. These data are taken from a study of radiotherapy plus CTLA-4 blockade in lung cancer. Turning to the study itself: Objective response rate was roughly 19%; disease control rate, approximately 30%.

Germline trimming cut 8 bases from V and 6 bases from J; bases unmatched to any gene: 5. This CDR3 region has 12 residues. Germline CDR1 is SQVTM and CDR2 is ANQGSEA. Sequencing used immunoSEQ multiplex PCR; TCRdb keeps in-frame clones, though not all of them. The sample records roughly 85,000 clones, more than 75% being singletons. V and J are TRBV29-1 and TRBJ2-7, with 12 nucleotides matching TRBD1. This receptor was obtained from a human donor with non-small cell lung cancer that progressed on radiotherapy plus ipilimumab. The source material was peripheral blood, sampled from a patient treated with radiotherapy plus ipilimumab. The chain's CDR3 is CSSGTGGGEQYF. The CDR3 bases are TGCAGCTCAGGGACAGGGGGCGGCGAGCAGTACTTC.